These 28 T cell receptor beta chains came from one sample sequenced in a study of blood T cells in healthy people across ages. Next came a second PCR, run for 7 to 11 cycles, which used a sample-barcoded 5' primer along with a J-beta primer mix. From the 5' RACE reads, TCRdb called clonotypes with MiXCR, one entry per CDR3 protein. The sample includes 600,000 to 850,000 distinct CDR3 sequences, 20% to 25% of them seen just once. The same specimen was also included in a second study, on T cells of mothers and their children.

The sample consisted of blood. The receptors come from a boy aged 10-17 years in good health.

The rearrangement joins TRBV3-1 to TRBJ2-2; the match to TRBD2 covers 7 bases. J lost 2 bases, V lost 10 bases, and 7 bases had no gene match. The germline V gene has CDR1 LGHDT and CDR2 YNNKEL (reference sequence). The CDR3 loop spans 14 amino acids. In DNA, the CDR3 is TGTGCCACCACTCGGACTAGTAACACCGGGGAGCTGTTTTTT. Amino acids: CATTRTSNTGELFF. Drawing the rest from reference TRBV3-1 and TRBJ2-2, the complete variable domain is DTAVSQTPKYLVTQMGNDKSIKCEQNLGHDTMYWYKQDSKKFLKIMFSYNNKELIINETVPNRFSPKSPDKAHLNLHINSLELGDSAVYFCATTRTSNTGELFFGEGSRLTVL.

DNA for the CDR3: TGCAGTGCTGGCCCGGTAAACCAAGAGACCCAGTACTTC. Translation: CSAGPVNQETQYF. V gene TRBV20-1 combines with J gene TRBJ2-5; D not resolved. The CDR3 runs to 13 residues. Between the trimmed V and J ends, which lost 5 bases and 0 bases, there was a span of 10 bases. Germline V gene lookup returns CDR1 DFQATT and CDR2 SNEGSKA (reference sequence).

This sequence joins TRBV10-3 and TRBJ2-5; D possibly uses TRBD1 or TRBD2 (5 bases each). The DNA end is a closer match to TRBJ2-7, so the J assignment may be wrong. Germline loops: CDR1 ENHRY, CDR2 SYGVKD. The CDR3 spans 13 residues. The CDR3 nucleotides are TGTGCCATCAAGGGGTGGGAGCGCGACGAGCAGTACTTC. This encodes CAIKGWERDEQYF.

In this sample, this clonotype turned up a few times. Its ends do not fully match the called genes, so a read error is possible. This rearrangement joins TRBV11-2 to TRBJ2-7; D is possibly TRBD1 (6 bases). The CDR3 loop spans 16 amino acids. Germline CDR1 and CDR2: SGHAT and FQNNGV. This CDR3 reads CACSSFLGDRSYEQYF. The DNA for the CDR3 is TGTGCCTGCAGCTCCTTCCTCGGAGACAGGTCCTACGAGCAGTACTTC. The entire variable domain, with the rest obtained from reference TRBV11-2 and TRBJ2-7, is as follows: EAGVAQSPRYKIIEKRQSVAFWCNPISGHATLYWYQQILGQGPKLLIQFQNNGVVDDSQLPKDRFSAERLKGVDSTLKIQPAKLEDSAVYLCACSSFLGDRSYEQYFGPGTRLTVT.

The genes are TRBV12-3 or TRBV12-4 and TRBJ1-2, with no clear D. V gave up 1 base and J gave up 8 bases, with 14 bases separating them. This CDR3 is built from 14 residues. As DNA, the CDR3 is TGTGCCAGCAGTTTAGGCCGACGAACCATAGGCTACACCTTC. This encodes CASSLGRRTIGYTF.

This chain links TRBV11-2 with TRBJ2-5; TRBD2 matches 8 bases. Trimming took 0 bases from V and 5 from J; bases not matched to a gene: 11. The CDR3 is made up of 17 amino acids. CDR1 and CDR2 (germline): SGHAT, FQNNGV. The CDR3 DNA reads as TGTGCCAGCAGCTTAGATCTCGGGGCGGGGGGATGGGAGACCCAGTACTTC. It specifies CASSLDLGAGGWETQYF.

The table lists this clonotype with a few counts. The rearrangement links TRBV3-1 to TRBJ2-3; D is undetermined. V was shortened by 4 bases and J by 7 bases, with 9 bases between the two germline ends. The CDR3 spans 12 residues. CDR1 is LGHDT, CDR2 YNNKEL, per germline (reference sequence). The CDR3 nucleotides are TGTGCCAGCAGCCCCTCTTCGAATACGCAGTATTTT. Its translation: CASSPSSNTQYF.

This clonotype was seen a handful of times. The chain has TRBV5-1 and TRBJ1-1, with D perhaps TRBD1 (5 bases). The V gene's germline CDR1 is SGHRS and CDR2 YFSETQ. This CDR3 has 14 residues. V shed 4 bases and J shed 4 bases, with 14 bases lying between them. CDR3 amino acids: CASSPGTRSTEAFF. CDR3 in DNA: TGCGCCAGCAGCCCCGGGACCCGAAGCACTGAAGCTTTCTTT.

This clonotype was counted between two and nine times. At one end, the junction sequence differs from germline, possibly due to a read error. The V call is TRBV2, the J call TRBJ1-4; D perhaps matches TRBD1 (5 bases). The CDR3 covers 15 residues. Germline V lookup: CDR1 SNHLY, CDR2 FYNNEI. DNA of the CDR3: TGTGCCAGCGGGGGTTTCAGAGCAGCTAATGAAATACTGTTTTTT. Translation: CASGGFRAANEILFF.

This clonotype has only a few counts. V is TRBV21-1 and J is TRBJ1-4; the table's D call of TRBD1 was not tested on the DNA. TRBV21-1 is classified as a pseudogene. The CDR3 has 17 amino acids. CDR3 in amino acids: CASSKTLQGREHEKLFF. The CDR3 DNA is TGTGCCAGCAGCAAAACCTTGCAGGGGCGGGAACACGAAAAACTGTTTTTT.

This clonotype was observed a few times. The chain couples TRBV28 to TRBJ2-7; 7 bases are a match to TRBD2. The CDR3 totals 15 residues. Germline CDR1 and CDR2: MDHEN and SYDVKM. J lost 2 bases, V lost 8 bases, and 12 bases had no gene match. CDR3 nucleotide sequence: TGTGCCAGCGGGCGTGTTCGAGCGGGGCCCTACGAGCAGTACTTC. This translates into CASGRVRAGPYEQYF. Looking up the rest from reference TRBV28 and TRBJ2-7 gives the full variable domain: DVKVTQSSRYLVKRTGEKVFLECVQDMDHENMFWYRQDPGLGLRLIYFSYDVKMKEKGDIPEGYSVSREKKERFSLILESASTNQTSMYLCASGRVRAGPYEQYFGPGTRLTVT.

Details on this clonotype: The junction does not match germline at one end; this may be a read error. This chain uses TRBV5-1 with TRBJ2-1, with 7 bases matching TRBD2. The germline V gene encodes CDR1 SGHRS and CDR2 YFSETQ. The CDR3 is made up of 17 amino acids. In DNA, the CDR3 is TGCGCCAGCAGCCCGGGGACCTCTAGCGGTTCCTACAATGAGCAGTCCTTC. Encoded protein: CASSPGTSSGSYNEQSF.

Only a few counts were recorded for this clonotype. V usage is TRBV6-2 or TRBV6-3 and J usage is TRBJ2-7; TRBD1 matches at 8 bases. The V and J ends lost 5 bases and 0 bases, in that order; junction bases with no gene match: 9. In germline, CDR1 is MNHEY, CDR2 SVGEGT. This CDR3 region has 16 residues. For the CDR3, the DNA is TGTGCCAGCAGTCCGGGGGACAGGCACAACTCCTACGAGCAGTACTTC. Its translation: CASSPGDRHNSYEQYF.

This clonotype showed up just a few times. The V and J genes are TRBV4-1 and TRBJ1-6, with D possibly TRBD1 on 5 matching bases. The CDR3 covers 15 residues. CDR1 MGHRA and CDR2 YSYEKL come from the germline V gene. Trimming cost V 1 base and J 4 bases, with 8 bases left between them. CDR3 protein: CASSQVSGYNSPLHF. Written as DNA, the CDR3 is TGCGCCAGCAGCCAAGTGTCAGGGTATAATTCACCCCTCCACTTT.

V and J are TRBV29-1 and TRBJ1-2; 8 bases are a match to TRBD1. V gave up 7 bases and J gave up 8 bases; unmatched junction bases: 12. Germline CDR1 and CDR2: SQVTM and ANQGSEA. This CDR3 comprises 13 residues. The CDR3 loop reads CSGLLDRGRGYTF. CDR3 nucleotide sequence: TGCAGCGGACTATTAGACAGGGGCAGGGGCTACACCTTC.

This clonotype was seen only a few times. The V gene is TRBV10-3, the J gene TRBJ2-7; perhaps TRBD2 as D (5 bases). Looked up from germline, CDR1 is ENHRY and CDR2 is SYGVKD. The CDR3 has 15 residues. The V gene lost 3 bases and the J gene lost 3 bases, with 15 bases spanning the gap. The CDR3 bases are TGTGCCATCAGTGATCACGAGGACGAGGGCTACGAGCAGTACTTC. This translates into CAISDHEDEGYEQYF.

This clonotype showed up just once. In DNA form, the CDR3 reads TGTGCCAGCAGATTAAACAGGGGGCTTAGCTATGAGCAGTTCTTC. It is translated as CASRLNRGLSYEQFF. This chain uses TRBV6-5 with TRBJ2-5; 9 nucleotides agree with TRBD1. The J call may be incorrect, as the DNA end agrees better with TRBJ2-1. CDR1 and CDR2 (germline): MNHEY, SVGAGI. CDR3 length: 15 amino acids.

The gene calls are TRBV2 and TRBJ2-5; TRBD1 matches 12 bases. Germline V gene sequence: CDR1 SNHLY, CDR2 FYNNEI. This CDR3 has 16 amino acids. V lost 8 bases to trimming and J lost 1 base; unmatched junction nucleotides: 8. CDR3 in DNA: TGTGCCAGCCTTTACGGGACAGGGGGCACCCAAGAGACCCAGTACTTC. Its protein is CASLYGTGGTQETQYF.

This chain links TRBV4-3 with TRBJ2-7, with D tentatively TRBD2 (6 bases). Per the germline V gene, CDR1 is LGHNA and CDR2 is YSLEER. The CDR3 totals 13 residues. V gave up 5 bases and J gave up 3 bases, with 11 bases separating them. The CDR3: CASSRDSYYEQYF. CDR3 nucleotides: TGCGCCAGCAGCAGGGACTCATACTACGAGCAGTACTTC.

The chain has TRBV6-5 and TRBJ2-5; 7 nucleotides match TRBD1. The end of the DNA fits TRBJ2-1 better, so the J call may be wrong. The CDR3 runs to 16 residues. CDR1 and CDR2 (germline): MNHEY, SVGAGI. The chain's CDR3 is CASSSLFRQGEDEQFF. CDR3 DNA sequence: TGTGCCAGCAGTTCCCTTTTCCGACAGGGTGAAGATGAGCAGTTCTTC.

CDR3 coding DNA: TGTGCCAGCAGCGTTGGAGCGCAGGGGTGGTACAATGAGCAGTTCTTC. Protein sequence: CASSVGAQGWYNEQFF. The chain couples TRBV9 to TRBJ2-1, with D tentatively TRBD1 (6 bases). The germline V gene has CDR1 SGDLS and CDR2 YYNGEE. The CDR3 length is 16 residues. V lost 2 bases and J 4 bases, leaving 16 bases between the germline ends.

A few counts support this clonotype. The rearrangement uses TRBV20-1 and TRBJ2-7; D possibly uses TRBD1 or TRBD2 (5 bases each). This CDR3 region has 14 residues. The V and J ends lost 3 bases and 4 bases respectively, with 16 bases between them. The germline gives CDR1 DFQATT, CDR2 SNEGSKA (reference sequence). The DNA for the CDR3 is TGCAGTGCTAGGGGCCCGGACTGGGGGTACGAGCAGTACTTC. This translates into CSARGPDWGYEQYF.

The genes are TRBV29-1 and TRBJ2-7, with 8 bases identical to TRBD1. This CDR3 comprises 13 residues. From germline, CDR1 is SQVTM and CDR2 ANQGSEA. Trimming took 7 bases from V and 4 from J; bases not matched to a gene: 9. This chain's CDR3 is CSATDREQYEQYF. The CDR3 DNA reads as TGCAGCGCCACGGACAGGGAACAATACGAGCAGTACTTC.

This clonotype was found a few times. This chain joins TRBV7-3 and TRBJ2-1, with no clear D. CDR1 SGHTA and CDR2 FQGTGA come from the germline V gene. CDR3 size: 13 residues. With 2 bases removed from V and 7 bases from J, the gap between germline ends came to 9 bases. Written as DNA, the CDR3 is TGTGCCAGCAGCTTAGGATATGTGAATGAGCAGTTCTTC. Encoded protein: CASSLGYVNEQFF.

This clonotype was seen more than once but under ten times. The V and J genes are TRBV6-2 or TRBV6-3 and TRBJ2-5, with 12 bases matching TRBD2. J lost 5 bases, V lost 4 bases, and 2 bases had no gene match. The CDR3 is 14 amino acids. In germline, CDR1 is MNHEY, CDR2 SVGEGT. The CDR3 bases are TGTGCCAGCAGTTTGACTAGCGGGAGTGAGACCCAGTACTTC. It codes for CASSLTSGSETQYF.

This clonotype was detected a few times. The gene calls are TRBV28 and TRBJ1-4; no clear D. Trimming shortened V by 6 bases and J by 8 bases, and 19 bases separated the two germline ends. The CDR3 has 15 residues. Germline-derived CDR1 and CDR2 are MDHEN and SYDVKM. The CDR3 sequence: CASSLYSGLGEKLFF. The CDR3 DNA reads TGTGCCAGCAGCCTATACTCGGGCCTCGGGGAAAAACTGTTTTTT.

The sample holds a few counts of this clonotype. This chain joins TRBV20-1 and TRBJ2-1; 13 bases are a match to TRBD2. Germline assignment: CDR1 DFQATT and CDR2 SNEGSKA (reference sequence). The CDR3 has 18 residues. The V segment lost 6 bases and the J segment 0 bases; nucleotides outside the gene matches: 11. This chain's CDR3 is CSAPEGLAGKSSYNEQFF. The CDR3, as DNA: TGCAGTGCCCCGGAGGGACTAGCGGGGAAATCCTCCTACAATGAGCAGTTCTTC.

The V and J genes are TRBV7-9 and TRBJ2-1, with 9 bases that match TRBD2. From germline, CDR1 is SEHNR and CDR2 FQNEAQ (reference sequence). V lost 5 bases, J lost 8 bases, and 13 bases stayed unmatched. CDR3 length equals 16 residues. For the CDR3, the DNA is TGTGCCAGCAGCCGGGGGTCTAGCGGGGAGGCGTATGAGCAGTTCTTC. It specifies CASSRGSSGEAYEQFF.